Listed below are T cell receptor beta chains from one sample, sequenced in a study of control samples from healthy donors and cancer patients. Libraries were prepared by immunoSEQ multiplex PCR; TCRdb keeps only in-frame clonotypes and omits some of them. The sample includes some 110,000 clones, 88% of them seen just once. Sample: blood. The source of these receptors is a woman in her 70s in good health. The CDR3 runs from the conserved cysteine through the conserved F or W. The D gene is left open where the match is weak. Where a row states a size, it is once, few, many or the class of an expanded clone; other rows omit it.

>TRBJ2-5|TRBD2|15|-|TRBV3-1/TRBV3-2
CASSQGPGLEETQYF
TGTGCCAGCAGCCAAGGCCCGGGACTAGAAGAGACCCAGTACTTC
>TRBJ1-1|-|11|-|TRBV29-1
CSVGGEREAFF
TGCAGCGTCGGCGGGGAACGGGAAGCTTTCTTT
>TRBJ2-1|-|16|-|TRBV11-2
CASSFPGGPSYNEQFF
TGTGCCAGCAGCTTCCCTGGAGGGCCCTCCTACAATGAGCAGTTCTTC
>TRBJ2-3|TRBD2|14|-|TRBV5-4
CATNPSGGADTQYF
TGTGCCACGAATCCCAGCGGGGGGGCGGATACGCAGTATTTT
>TRBJ2-3|-|17|few|TRBV4-2
CASSQGGRGNPTDTQYF
TGTGCCAGCAGCCAAGGGGGGCGGGGGAACCCAACAGATACGCAGTATTTT
>TRBJ1-3|-|15|-|TRBV6-5
CASSYSVNPGNTIYF
TGTGCCAGCAGTTACTCGGTCAACCCTGGAAACACCATATATTTT
>TRBJ1-3|-|15|-|TRBV6-1
CASSEGVYSGNTIYF
TGTGCCAGCAGTGAAGGGGTTTACTCTGGAAACACCATATATTTT
>TRBJ2-7|-|13|-|TRBV21-1
CASSKSKPYEQYF
TGTGCCAGCAGCAAAAGTAAACCTTACGAGCAGTACTTC
>TRBJ1-1|TRBD1|14|-|TRBV27
CASSYRDSNTEAFF
TGTGCCAGCAGCTACCGGGACAGCAACACTGAAGCTTTCTTT
>TRBJ1-2|-|14|-|TRBV7-3
CASSLLGGAFGYTF
TGTGCCAGCAGCTTATTGGGGGGCGCATTTGGCTACACCTTC
>TRBJ1-1|-|12|-|TRBV29-1
CSVSGNGPEAFF
TGCAGCGTTTCAGGCAACGGACCTGAAGCTTTCTTT
>TRBJ1-1|TRBD1|15|-|TRBV5-4
CASSPGTGVNTEAFF
TGTGCCAGCAGCCCCGGGACAGGGGTAAACACTGAAGCTTTCTTT
>TRBJ2-5|-|16|-|TRBV7-3
CASSLTRSQGQETQYF
TGTGCCAGCAGCTTAACTAGGTCCCAGGGACAAGAGACCCAGTACTTC
>TRBJ2-3|TRBD1|15|-|TRBV5-1
CASSSGTGGTDTQYF
TGCGCCAGCAGCTCCGGGACAGGGGGCACAGATACGCAGTATTTT
>TRBJ2-3|TRBD2|12|-|TRBV2
CASSRGSGGEYF
TGTGCCAGCAGTAGGGGAAGCGGGGGGGAGTATTTT
>TRBJ2-5|TRBD2|15|-|TRBV6-5
CASSSSGGIQETQYF
TGTGCCAGCAGTTCTAGCGGGGGCATCCAAGAGACCCAGTACTTC
>TRBJ1-1|TRBD1|13|-|TRBV25-1
CASFGTVNTEAFF
TGTGCCAGCTTCGGGACAGTGAACACTGAAGCTTTCTTT
>TRBJ2-2|-|14|-|TRBV6-5
CASSYFRGSGELFF
TGTGCCAGCAGTTACTTTCGGGGATCCGGGGAGCTGTTTTTT
>TRBJ1-4|TRBD1|18|-|TRBV9
CASSPWTGADATNEKLFF
TGTGCCAGCAGCCCCTGGACAGGGGCCGATGCAACTAATGAAAAACTGTTTTTT
>TRBJ1-5|TRBD1|15|few|TRBV19
CASSTTDRSNQPQHF
TGTGCCAGTAGCACCACGGACAGGAGCAATCAGCCCCAGCATTTT
>TRBJ2-1|TRBD1|17|-|TRBV5-1
CASSSFPGQGPNNEQFF
TGCGCCAGCAGCTCTTTCCCCGGACAGGGTCCCAACAATGAGCAGTTCTTC
>TRBJ1-2|-|13|-|TRBV10-1
CASSESTNYGYTF
TGCGCCAGCAGTGAGTCGACGAACTATGGCTACACCTTC
>TRBJ1-6|-|14|-|TRBV25-1
CASSERPRNSPLHF
TGTGCCAGCAGTGAACGTCCGCGCAATTCACCCCTCCACTTT
>TRBJ2-3|TRBD1|15|-|TRBV6-5
CASSYGTGVRDTQYF
TGTGCCAGCAGTTACGGGACAGGGGTTAGAGATACGCAGTATTTT
>TRBJ2-1|-|18|-|TRBV6-2/TRBV6-3
CASSPEHWTESSYNEQFF
TGTGCCAGCAGCCCTGAACACTGGACAGAAAGCTCCTACAATGAGCAGTTCTTC
>TRBJ1-6|-|17|-|TRBV6-2/TRBV6-3
CASSYSPGPTYNSPLHF
TGTGCCAGCAGTTACTCGCCGGGTCCAACCTATAATTCACCCCTCCACTTT
>TRBJ1-4|-|12|once|TRBV5-1
CASSTSGEKLFF
TGCGCCAGCAGCACATCAGGGGAAAAACTGTTTTTT
>TRBJ2-3|TRBD2|15|-|TRBV20-1
CSASPPGGSTDTQYF
TGCAGTGCTAGTCCTCCGGGGGGAAGCACAGATACGCAGTATTTT
>TRBJ1-5|TRBD1|16|-|TRBV6-2/TRBV6-3
CASSSDRQLSNQPQHF
TGTGCCAGCAGTTCGGACAGGCAGCTAAGCAATCAGCCCCAGCATTTT
>TRBJ2-1|-|16|-|TRBV7-2
CASSFVRSSSYNEQFF
TGTGCCAGCAGCTTTGTCAGGAGCAGCTCCTACAATGAGCAGTTCTTC
>TRBJ1-5|TRBD1|16|few|TRBV3-1/TRBV3-2
CASSQEDRRSYQPQHF
TGTGCCAGCAGCCAAGAGGACAGGAGGTCATACCAGCCCCAGCATTTT
>TRBJ1-1|-|11|-|TRBV20-1
CSLAGSTEAFF
TGCAGCCTAGCGGGGAGCACTGAAGCTTTCTTT
>TRBJ2-3|TRBD2|20|-|TRBV7-3
CASSPARTSGDPFGTDTQYF
TGTGCCAGCAGCCCGGCCCGGACTAGCGGGGACCCATTTGGCACAGATACGCAGTATTTT
>TRBJ1-2|-|13|-|TRBV9
CASSETGSYGYTF
TGTGCCAGCAGCGAAACAGGGAGCTATGGCTACACCTTC
>TRBJ1-3|-|16|-|TRBV5-1
CASSLTAGNSGNTIYF
TGCGCCAGCAGCTTGACGGCAGGAAACTCTGGAAACACCATATATTTT
>TRBJ2-7|-|14|-|TRBV6-5
CASHDTGASYEQYF
TGTGCCAGCCACGATACGGGGGCCTCCTACGAGCAGTACTTC
>TRBJ1-5|-|12|-|TRBV28
CASSLGFQPQHF
TGTGCCAGCAGTTTAGGATTTCAGCCCCAGCATTTT
>TRBJ1-4|TRBD1|13|-|TRBV29-1
CSVPGQGGEKLFF
TGCAGCGTCCCGGGACAGGGAGGCGAAAAACTGTTTTTT
>TRBJ2-3|TRBD2|15|-|TRBV9
CASTLSGGLTDTQYF
TGTGCCAGCACCCTTAGCGGGGGACTCACAGATACGCAGTATTTT
>TRBJ1-3|-|17|-|TRBV3-1/TRBV3-2
CASSQVSGGYSGNTIYF
TGTGCCAGCAGCCAAGTTTCTGGGGGCTACTCTGGAAACACCATATATTTT
>TRBJ1-6|-|15|-|TRBV5-4
CASRREVGENSPLHF
TGTGCCAGCAGGAGAGAGGTGGGCGAGAATTCACCCCTCCACTTT
>TRBJ2-7|-|13|-|TRBV5-1
CASSHGEGNEQYF
TGCGCCAGCAGTCACGGGGAAGGGAACGAGCAGTACTTC
>TRBJ1-3|-|15|-|TRBV7-8
CASREGLYSGNTIYF
TGTGCCAGCAGGGAGGGGCTATATTCTGGAAACACCATATATTTT
>TRBJ1-4|TRBD1|15|few|TRBV9
CASSGRDRADEKLFF
TGTGCCAGCAGCGGCCGGGACAGGGCGGATGAAAAACTGTTTTTT
>TRBJ2-7|-|13|once|TRBV29-1
CSVETAVSYEQYF
TGCAGCGTTGAAACAGCCGTGTCCTACGAGCAGTACTTC
>TRBJ2-3|-|15|-|TRBV5-1
CASSPGTSWSDTQYF
TGCGCCAGCAGCCCGGGGACATCCTGGTCAGATACGCAGTATTTT
>TRBJ2-2|TRBD1|15|-|TRBV27
CASSTWTGGPGELFF
TGTGCCAGCAGTACCTGGACAGGGGGACCCGGGGAGCTGTTTTTT
>TRBJ2-3|TRBD2|13|-|TRBV6-4
CATSGDGTDTQYF
TGTGCCACTAGCGGGGATGGGACAGATACGCAGTATTTT
>TRBJ2-2|-|18|-|TRBV19
CASRSLRGGQRRTGELFF
TGTGCCAGTAGATCTTTACGGGGGGGACAGCGAAGGACCGGGGAGCTGTTTTTT
>TRBJ1-3|TRBD1|17|-|TRBV3-1/TRBV3-2
CASSQGGSGGSGNTIYF
TGTGCCAGCAGCCAAGGAGGTTCAGGGGGGTCCGGAAACACCATATATTTT